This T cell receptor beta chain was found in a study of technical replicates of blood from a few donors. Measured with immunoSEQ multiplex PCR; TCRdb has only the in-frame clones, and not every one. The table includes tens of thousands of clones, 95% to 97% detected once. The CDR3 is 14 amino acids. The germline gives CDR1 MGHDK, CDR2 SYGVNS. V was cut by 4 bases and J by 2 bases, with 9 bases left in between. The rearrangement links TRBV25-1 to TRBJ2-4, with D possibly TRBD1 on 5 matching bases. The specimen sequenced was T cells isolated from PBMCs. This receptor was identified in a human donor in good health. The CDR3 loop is CASSASGSKNIQYF. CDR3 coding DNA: TGTGCCAGCAGTGCCTCAGGGTCCAAAAACATTCAGTACTTC.